This TCR beta chain came from a study of cytomegalovirus exposure and HLA in healthy donors. Study context: The same platform was used for the 100 to 150 validation repertoires and the approximately 700 first-cohort repertoires, a later analysis reported.

Germline assignment: CDR1 LNHNV and CDR2 YYDKDF (reference sequence). The CDR3 is 15 residues long. Trimming at V came to 3 bases and at J to 5 bases, leaving 8 bases not matched to a gene. Points on this clone: Its antigen remains unidentified.

The donors were in the roughly 120-subject validation cohort, distinct from the approximately 700-subject first cohort. Profiled with immunoSEQ multiplex PCR; TCRdb holds only in-frame clones, not every one. The table has 110,000 or so clones, more than 70% seen once. Study results and caveats: Altogether, some 170 TCR beta chains were recorded as cytomegalovirus-associated.

This chain uses TRBV15 with TRBJ2-5; 8 nucleotides agree with TRBD1. Material: PBMCs. The TCR was taken from a woman in her twenties or thirties in good health and CMV-seronegative. The CDR3 loop reads CATSRTGDPAETQYF. CDR3 DNA sequence: TGTGCCACCAGCAGGACAGGGGACCCGGCGGAGACCCAGTACTTC.